The T cell receptor beta chain described here comes from a study of shared clonotypes between healthy human individuals. Germline lookup yields CDR1 MDHEN and CDR2 SYDVKM. V lost 4 bases to trimming and J lost 2 bases, with 15 bases between them. This CDR3 contains 15 residues. Only in-frame clones appear in the TCRdb table, and some are missing; sequencing was by immunoSEQ multiplex PCR. The data show about 450,000 clones, with 70% to 85% seen just once and more than 10% held by the top ten. V gene TRBV28 combines with J gene TRBJ2-7; D is unclear. This clonotype was obtained from a middle-aged woman in good health. Some clones in this sample may be carry-over from other donors' samples. Sequencing was done on a sample of PBMCs. The CDR3 coding sequence is TGTGCCAGCAGTTCCAACTCGAAGAGGACCTACGAGCAGTACTTC. Translating gives CASSSNSKRTYEQYF.